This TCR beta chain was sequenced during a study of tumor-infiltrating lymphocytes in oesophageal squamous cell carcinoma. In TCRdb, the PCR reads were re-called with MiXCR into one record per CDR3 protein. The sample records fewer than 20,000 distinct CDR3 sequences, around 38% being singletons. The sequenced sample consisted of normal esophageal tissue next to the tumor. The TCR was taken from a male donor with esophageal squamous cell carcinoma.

Here the CDR3 DNA reads TGTGCCAGCAGCCACGGGTGGGAGACCGGGGAGCTGTTTTTT. Amino acid sequence: CASSHGWETGELFF. The V and J genes are TRBV3-1 and TRBJ2-3, with D tentatively TRBD2 (5 bases). The J call is doubtful: the DNA matches TRBJ2-2 better. The CDR3 spans 14 residues. CDR1 is LGHDT, CDR2 YNNKEL, per germline (reference sequence).